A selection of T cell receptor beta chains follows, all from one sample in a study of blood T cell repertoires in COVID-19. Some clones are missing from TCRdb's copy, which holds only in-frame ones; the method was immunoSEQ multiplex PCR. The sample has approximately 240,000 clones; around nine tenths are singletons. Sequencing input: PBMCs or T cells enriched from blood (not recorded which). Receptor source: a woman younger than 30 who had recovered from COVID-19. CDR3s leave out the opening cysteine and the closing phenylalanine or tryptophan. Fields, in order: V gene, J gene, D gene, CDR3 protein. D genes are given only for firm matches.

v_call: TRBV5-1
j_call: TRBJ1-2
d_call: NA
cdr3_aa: ASSLTANYGYT

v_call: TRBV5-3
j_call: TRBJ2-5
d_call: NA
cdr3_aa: ARSRLTQY

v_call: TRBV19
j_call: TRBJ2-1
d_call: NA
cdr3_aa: ASSMGRGLYNEQF

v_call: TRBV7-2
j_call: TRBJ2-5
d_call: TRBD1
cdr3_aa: ASSFGNRGVAQETQY

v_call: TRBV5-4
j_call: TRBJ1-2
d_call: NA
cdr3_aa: ASSLQGNYGYT

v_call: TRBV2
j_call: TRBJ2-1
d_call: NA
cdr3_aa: ASTPLASFYNEQF

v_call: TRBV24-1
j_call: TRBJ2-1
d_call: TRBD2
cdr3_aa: ATSDLRRGGFNEQF

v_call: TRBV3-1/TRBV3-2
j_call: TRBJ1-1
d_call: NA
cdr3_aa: ASSQDYRLAF

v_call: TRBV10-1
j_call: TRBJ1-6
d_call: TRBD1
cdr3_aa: ASSDPTGDPVDNSPLH

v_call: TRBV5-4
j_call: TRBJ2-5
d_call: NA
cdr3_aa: ASSLVNREETQY

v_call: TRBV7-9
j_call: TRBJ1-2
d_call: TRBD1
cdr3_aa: ASSLAEGQAYGYT

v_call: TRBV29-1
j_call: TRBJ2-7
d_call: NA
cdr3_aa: SVEVGAGQY

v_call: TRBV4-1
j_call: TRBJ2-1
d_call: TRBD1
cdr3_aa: ASSPDRGAYNEQF

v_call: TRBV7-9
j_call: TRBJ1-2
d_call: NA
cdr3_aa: ASSLDQVSHYGYT

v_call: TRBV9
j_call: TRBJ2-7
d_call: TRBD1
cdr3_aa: ASSATGTGISYEQY

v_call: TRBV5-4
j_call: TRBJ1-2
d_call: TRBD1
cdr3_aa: ASSMDRGYGYT

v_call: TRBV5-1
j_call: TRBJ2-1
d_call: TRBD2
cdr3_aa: ASSLRLAGGPNEQF

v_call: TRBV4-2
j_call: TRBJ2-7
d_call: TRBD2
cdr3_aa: ASSQESGGPYEQY

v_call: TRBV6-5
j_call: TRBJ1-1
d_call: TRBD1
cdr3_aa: ASRRQGVTEAF

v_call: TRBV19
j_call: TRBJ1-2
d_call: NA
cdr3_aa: ASSADGVYGYT

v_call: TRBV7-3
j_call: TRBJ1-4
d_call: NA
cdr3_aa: ASSSQPLRATNEKLF

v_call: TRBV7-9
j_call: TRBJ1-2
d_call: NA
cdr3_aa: ASSLVAPDGYT

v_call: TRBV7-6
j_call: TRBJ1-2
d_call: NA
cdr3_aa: ASSLRGYGYT

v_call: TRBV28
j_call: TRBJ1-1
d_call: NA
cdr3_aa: ASSFVGVKEAF

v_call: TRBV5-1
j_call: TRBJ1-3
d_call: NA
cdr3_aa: ASSYLPGRRRNTIY

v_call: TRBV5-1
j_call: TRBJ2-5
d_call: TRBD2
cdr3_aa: ASSPRTSGSETQY

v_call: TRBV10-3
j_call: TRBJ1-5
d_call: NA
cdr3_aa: AISDRRSQPQH

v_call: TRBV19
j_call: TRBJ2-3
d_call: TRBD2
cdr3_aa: ASSMGLAERKQY

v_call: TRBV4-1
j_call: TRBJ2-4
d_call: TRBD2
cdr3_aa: ASSQEWALAGVVLGKNIQY

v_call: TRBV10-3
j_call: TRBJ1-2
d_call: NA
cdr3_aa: AISESINYGYT

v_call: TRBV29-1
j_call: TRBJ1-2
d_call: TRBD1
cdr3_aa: SVRDRDYGYT

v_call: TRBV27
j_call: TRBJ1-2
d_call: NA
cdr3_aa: ASSREGFGGYT

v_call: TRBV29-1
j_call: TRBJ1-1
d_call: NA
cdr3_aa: SVVTAGGAEAF

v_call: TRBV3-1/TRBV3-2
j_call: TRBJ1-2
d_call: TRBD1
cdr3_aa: ASSAGTGDVYGYT

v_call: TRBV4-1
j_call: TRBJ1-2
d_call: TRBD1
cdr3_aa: ASSHPRDSPNYGYT

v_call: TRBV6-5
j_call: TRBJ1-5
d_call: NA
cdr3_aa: ASSSWVGNQPQH

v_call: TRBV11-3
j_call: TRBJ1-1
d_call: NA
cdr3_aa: ASSQGNTEAF

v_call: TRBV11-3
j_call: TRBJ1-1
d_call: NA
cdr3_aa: ASSRRGEAF

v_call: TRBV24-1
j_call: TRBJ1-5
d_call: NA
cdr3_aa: ATSQGLPNQPQH

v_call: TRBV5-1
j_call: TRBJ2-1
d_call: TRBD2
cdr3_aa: ASDVGSGSSYNEQF

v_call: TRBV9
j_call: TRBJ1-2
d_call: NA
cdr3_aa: ASSVVTGVHGYT

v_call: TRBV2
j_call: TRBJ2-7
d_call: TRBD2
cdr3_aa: ASRTSGRAYEQY

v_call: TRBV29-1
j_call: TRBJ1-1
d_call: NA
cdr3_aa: SVWTNRETEAF

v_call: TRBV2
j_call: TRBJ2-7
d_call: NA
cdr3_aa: ASSEGAARLYEQY

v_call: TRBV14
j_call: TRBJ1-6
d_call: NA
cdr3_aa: ASSQDNGPLIPLH

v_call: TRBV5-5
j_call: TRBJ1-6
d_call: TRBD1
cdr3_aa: ASSPGTGNSPLH

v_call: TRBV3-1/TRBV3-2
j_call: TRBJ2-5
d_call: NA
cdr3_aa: ASSQRWGVRETQY

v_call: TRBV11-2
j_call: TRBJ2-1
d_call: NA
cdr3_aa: ASSLGQGRNEQF

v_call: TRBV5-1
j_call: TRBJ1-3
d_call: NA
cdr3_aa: ASSGSGNTIY

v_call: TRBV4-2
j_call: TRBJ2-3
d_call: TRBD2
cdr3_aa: ASSPNKGTRTSGRSDTQY

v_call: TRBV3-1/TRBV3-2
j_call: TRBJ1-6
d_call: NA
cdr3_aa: ASSQVGSPLH

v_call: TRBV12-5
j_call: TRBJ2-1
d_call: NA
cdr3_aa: ASGSPQGRAAAYNEQF

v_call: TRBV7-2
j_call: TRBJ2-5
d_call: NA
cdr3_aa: ASSPTLESYETQY

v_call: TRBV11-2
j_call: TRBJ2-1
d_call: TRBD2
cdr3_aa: ASSTSTSVTHNEQF

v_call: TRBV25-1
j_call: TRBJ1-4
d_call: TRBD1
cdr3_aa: ASSETGTANEKLF

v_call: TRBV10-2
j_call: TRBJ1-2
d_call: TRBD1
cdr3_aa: ASSPQRTGRYGYT

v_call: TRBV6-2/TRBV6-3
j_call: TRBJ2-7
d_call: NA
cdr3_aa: ASSYSGHAGFYEQY

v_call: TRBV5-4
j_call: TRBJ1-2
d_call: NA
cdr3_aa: ASIPWVGVDDGYT